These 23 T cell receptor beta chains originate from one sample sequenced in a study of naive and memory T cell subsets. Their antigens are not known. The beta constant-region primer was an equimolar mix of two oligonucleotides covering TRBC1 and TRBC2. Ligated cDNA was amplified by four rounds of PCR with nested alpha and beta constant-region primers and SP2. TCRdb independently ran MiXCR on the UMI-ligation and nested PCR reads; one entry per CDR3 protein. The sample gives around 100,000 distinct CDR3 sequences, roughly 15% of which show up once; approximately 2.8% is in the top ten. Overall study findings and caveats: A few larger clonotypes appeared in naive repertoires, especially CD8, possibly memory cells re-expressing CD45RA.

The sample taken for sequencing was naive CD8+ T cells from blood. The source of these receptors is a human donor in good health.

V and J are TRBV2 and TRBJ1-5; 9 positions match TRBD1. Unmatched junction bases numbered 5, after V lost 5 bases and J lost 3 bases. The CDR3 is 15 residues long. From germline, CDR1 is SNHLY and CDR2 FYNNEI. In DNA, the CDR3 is TGTGCCAGCAGTACGGGACAGGGTATCAATCAGCCCCAGCATTTT. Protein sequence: CASSTGQGINQPQHF.

The CDR3 DNA reads TGTGCCACCGGAGACGAGGGGGAAGGCTACACCTTC. This encodes CATGDEGEGYTF. The chain is built from TRBV24-1 and TRBJ1-2; D might be TRBD1 (6 bases). Germline CDR1 is KGHDR and CDR2 is SFDVKD. CDR3 length: 12 amino acids. V was pared by 9 bases and J by 8 bases, with 15 bases between.

The CDR3 nucleotides are TGTGCCACTTGGGACAGCCTGAACACTGAAGCTTTCTTT. Translating gives CATWDSLNTEAFF. This sequence joins TRBV6-5 and TRBJ1-1; 7 nucleotides match TRBD1. V lost 10 bases to trimming and J lost 0 bases; unmatched junction nucleotides: 5. This CDR3 region has 13 residues. Per the germline V gene, CDR1 is MNHEY and CDR2 is SVGAGI.

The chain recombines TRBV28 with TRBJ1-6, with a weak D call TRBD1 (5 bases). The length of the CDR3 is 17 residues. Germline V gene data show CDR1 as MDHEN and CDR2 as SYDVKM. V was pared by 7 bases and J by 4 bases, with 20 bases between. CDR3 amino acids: CASTSLSDNLYNSPLHF. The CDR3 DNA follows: TGTGCCAGCACGTCTTTATCGGACAACCTATATAATTCACCCCTCCACTTT.

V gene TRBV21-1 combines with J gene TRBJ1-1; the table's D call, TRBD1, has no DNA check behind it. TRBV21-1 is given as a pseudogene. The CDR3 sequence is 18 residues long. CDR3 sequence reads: CASSKGGTAARLNTEAFF. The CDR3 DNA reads TGTGCCAGCAGCAAAGGGGGGACCGCGGCTAGGTTGAACACTGAAGCTTTCTTT.

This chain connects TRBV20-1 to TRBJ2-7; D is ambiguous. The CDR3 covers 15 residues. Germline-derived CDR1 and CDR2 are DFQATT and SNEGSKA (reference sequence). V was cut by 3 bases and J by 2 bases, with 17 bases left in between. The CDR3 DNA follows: TGCAGTGCTAGCTCGGCGGACCATAACACCTACGAGCAGTACTTC. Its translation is CSASSADHNTYEQYF.

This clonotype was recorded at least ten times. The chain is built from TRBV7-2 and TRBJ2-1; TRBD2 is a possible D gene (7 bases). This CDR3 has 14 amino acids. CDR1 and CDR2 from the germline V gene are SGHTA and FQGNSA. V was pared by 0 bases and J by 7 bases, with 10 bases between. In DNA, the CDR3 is TGTGCCAGCAGCTTAGCGGCGGGGGCGAATGAGCAGTTCTTC. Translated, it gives CASSLAAGANEQFF.

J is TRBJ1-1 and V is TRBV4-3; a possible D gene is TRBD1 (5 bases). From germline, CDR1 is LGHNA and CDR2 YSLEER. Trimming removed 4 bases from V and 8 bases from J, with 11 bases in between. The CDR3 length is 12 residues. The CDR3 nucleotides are TGCGCCAGCAGCCCAGGACAACCCGAAGCTTTCTTT. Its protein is CASSPGQPEAFF.

The CDR3 sequence is CSASWGYEQYF. DNA for the CDR3: TGCAGTGCTAGTTGGGGATACGAGCAGTACTTC. The V and J genes are TRBV20-1 and TRBJ2-7, with unresolved D. In germline, CDR1 is DFQATT, CDR2 SNEGSKA (reference sequence). Trimming shortened V by 3 bases and J by 4 bases, and 7 bases separated the two germline ends. The CDR3 is 11 amino acids.

CDR3 bases: TGTGCCAGCACTCCGGGCCCCTACGAGCAGTACTTC. This sequence encodes CASTPGPYEQYF. The chain is built from TRBV28 and TRBJ2-7, with unresolved D. CDR1 and CDR2 from the germline V gene are MDHEN and SYDVKM. This CDR3 comprises 12 residues. The V and J ends lost 7 bases and 2 bases respectively, with 9 bases between them.

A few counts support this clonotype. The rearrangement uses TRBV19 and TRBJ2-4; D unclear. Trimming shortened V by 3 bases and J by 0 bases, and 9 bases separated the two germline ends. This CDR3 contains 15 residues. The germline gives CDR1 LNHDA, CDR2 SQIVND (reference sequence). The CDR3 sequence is CASSIPYLAKNIQYF. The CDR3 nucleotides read TGTGCCAGTAGTATTCCGTACCTAGCCAAAAACATTCAGTACTTC.

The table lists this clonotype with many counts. The CDR3 DNA follows: TGCGCCAGCTGGGCGGGCACTGAAGCTTTCTTT. Translated, it gives CASWAGTEAFF. The chain is built from TRBV5-1 and TRBJ1-1; no definite D call. The germline V and J ends were trimmed by 7 bases and 4 bases, with 8 bases remaining between them. The CDR3 is 11 amino acids. The V gene's germline CDR1 is SGHRS and CDR2 YFSETQ.

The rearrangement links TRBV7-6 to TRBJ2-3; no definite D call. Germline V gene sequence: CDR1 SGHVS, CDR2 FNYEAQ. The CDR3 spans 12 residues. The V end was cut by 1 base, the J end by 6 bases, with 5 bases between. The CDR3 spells CASSLVADTQYF. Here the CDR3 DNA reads TGTGCCAGCAGCTTAGTGGCTGATACGCAGTATTTT.

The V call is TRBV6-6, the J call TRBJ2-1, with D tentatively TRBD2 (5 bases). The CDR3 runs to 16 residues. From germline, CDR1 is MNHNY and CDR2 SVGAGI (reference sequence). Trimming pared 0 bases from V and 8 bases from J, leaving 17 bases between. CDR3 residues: CASSYSSPSGDDEQFF. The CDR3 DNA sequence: TGTGCCAGCAGTTACTCGAGTCCTTCCGGGGATGATGAGCAGTTCTTC.

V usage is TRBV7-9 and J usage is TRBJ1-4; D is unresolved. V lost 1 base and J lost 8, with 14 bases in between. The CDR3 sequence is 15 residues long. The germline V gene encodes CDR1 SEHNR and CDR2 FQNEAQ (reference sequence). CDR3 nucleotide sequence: TGTGCCAGCAGCTTAGACCTAACCAGCGACGAAAAACTGTTTTTT. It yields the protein CASSLDLTSDEKLFF.

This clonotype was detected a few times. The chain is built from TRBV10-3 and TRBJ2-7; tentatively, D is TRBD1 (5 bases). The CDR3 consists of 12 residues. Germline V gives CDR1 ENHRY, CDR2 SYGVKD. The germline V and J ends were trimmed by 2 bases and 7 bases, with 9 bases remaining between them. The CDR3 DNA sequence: TGTGCCATCAGTGAGGACAGTTGGGAGCAGTACTTC. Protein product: CAISEDSWEQYF.

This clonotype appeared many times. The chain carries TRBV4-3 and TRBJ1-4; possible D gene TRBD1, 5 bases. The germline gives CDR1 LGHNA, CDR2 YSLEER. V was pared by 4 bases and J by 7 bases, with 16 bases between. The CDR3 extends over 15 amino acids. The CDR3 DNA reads TGCGCCAGCAGCCCCATGGGGGGTCGGAGTGAAAAACTGTTTTTT. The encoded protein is CASSPMGGRSEKLFF.

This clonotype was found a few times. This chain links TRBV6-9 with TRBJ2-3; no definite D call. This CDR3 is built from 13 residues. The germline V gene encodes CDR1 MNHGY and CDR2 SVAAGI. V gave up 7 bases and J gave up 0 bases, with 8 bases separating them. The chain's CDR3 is CASTRTSTDTQYF. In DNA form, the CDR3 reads TGTGCCAGCACTCGGACCAGCACAGATACGCAGTATTTT.

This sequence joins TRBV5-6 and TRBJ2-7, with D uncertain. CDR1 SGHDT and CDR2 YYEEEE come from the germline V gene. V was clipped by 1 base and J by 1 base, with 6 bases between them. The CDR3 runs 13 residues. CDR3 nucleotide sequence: TGTGCCAGCAGCTTGACTGATTCCTACGAGCAGTACTTC. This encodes CASSLTDSYEQYF.

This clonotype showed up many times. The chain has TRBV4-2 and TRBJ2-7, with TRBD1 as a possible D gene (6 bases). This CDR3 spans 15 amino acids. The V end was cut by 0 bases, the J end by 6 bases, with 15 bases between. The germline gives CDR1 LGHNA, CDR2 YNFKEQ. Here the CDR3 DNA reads TGTGCCAGCAGCCAAGAGGGGGCGGAAGCGAGCGAGCAGTACTTC. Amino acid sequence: CASSQEGAEASEQYF.

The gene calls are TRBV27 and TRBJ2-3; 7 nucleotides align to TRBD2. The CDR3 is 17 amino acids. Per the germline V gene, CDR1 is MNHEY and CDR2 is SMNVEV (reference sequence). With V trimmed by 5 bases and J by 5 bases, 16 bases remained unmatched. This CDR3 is CASSQLQAGRELDTQYF. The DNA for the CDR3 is TGTGCCAGCAGTCAGTTACAGGCCGGGCGGGAGCTAGATACGCAGTATTTT.

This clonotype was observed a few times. The CDR3 sequence: CASSLFGGATDTQYF. Here the CDR3 DNA reads TGTGCCAGCAGCTTGTTCGGCGGGGCCACAGATACGCAGTATTTT. V gene TRBV5-6 combines with J gene TRBJ2-3; tentative D call: TRBD2 (6 bases). The ends were cut back, 1 base at V and 2 bases at J, with 11 bases in the middle. Germline-derived CDR1 and CDR2 are SGHDT and YYEEEE. This CDR3 is built from 15 residues.

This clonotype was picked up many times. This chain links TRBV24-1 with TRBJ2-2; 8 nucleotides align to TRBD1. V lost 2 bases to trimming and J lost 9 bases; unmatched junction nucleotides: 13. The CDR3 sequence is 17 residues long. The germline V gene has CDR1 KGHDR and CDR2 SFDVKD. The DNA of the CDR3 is TGTGCCACCAGTGATTCACCAGGACAGGGTCGTACTAGGGAGCTGTTTTTT. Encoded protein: CATSDSPGQGRTRELFF.